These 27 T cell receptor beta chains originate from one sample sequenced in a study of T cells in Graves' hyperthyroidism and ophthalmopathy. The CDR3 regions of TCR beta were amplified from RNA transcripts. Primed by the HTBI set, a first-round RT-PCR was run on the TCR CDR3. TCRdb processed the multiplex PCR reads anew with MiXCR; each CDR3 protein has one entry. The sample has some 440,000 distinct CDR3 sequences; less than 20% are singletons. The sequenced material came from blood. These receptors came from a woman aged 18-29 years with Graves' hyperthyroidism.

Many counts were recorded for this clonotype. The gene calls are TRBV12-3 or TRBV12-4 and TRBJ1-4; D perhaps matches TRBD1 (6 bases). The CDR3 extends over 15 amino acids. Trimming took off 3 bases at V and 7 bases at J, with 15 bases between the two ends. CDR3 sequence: CASSFYGGRGEKLFF. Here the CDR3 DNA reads TGTGCCAGCAGTTTTTACGGGGGGCGCGGTGAAAAACTGTTTTTT.

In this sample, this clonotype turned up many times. CDR3 loop: CAISESGTGGTSYNEQFF. The CDR3 DNA is TGTGCCATCAGTGAGTCGGGGACAGGGGGTACCTCCTACAATGAGCAGTTCTTC. The V gene is TRBV10-3, the J gene TRBJ2-1, with 11 bases aligning to TRBD1. This CDR3 contains 18 residues. With V trimmed by 0 bases and J by 0 bases, 4 bases remained unmatched. CDR1 is ENHRY, CDR2 SYGVKD, per germline.

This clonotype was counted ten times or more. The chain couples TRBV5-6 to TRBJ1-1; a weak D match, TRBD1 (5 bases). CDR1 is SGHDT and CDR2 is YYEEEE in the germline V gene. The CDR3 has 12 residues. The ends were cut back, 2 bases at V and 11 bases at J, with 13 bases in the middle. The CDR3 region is CASSFARGEAFF. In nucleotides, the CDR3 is TGTGCCAGCAGCTTCGCCCGGGGGGAGGCTTTCTTT. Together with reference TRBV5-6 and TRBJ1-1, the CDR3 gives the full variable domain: DAGVTQSPTHLIKTRGQQVTLRCSPKSGHDTVSWYQQALGQGPQFIFQYYEEEERQRGNFPDRFSGHQFPNYSSELNVNALLLGDSALYLCASSFARGEAFFGQGTRLTVV.

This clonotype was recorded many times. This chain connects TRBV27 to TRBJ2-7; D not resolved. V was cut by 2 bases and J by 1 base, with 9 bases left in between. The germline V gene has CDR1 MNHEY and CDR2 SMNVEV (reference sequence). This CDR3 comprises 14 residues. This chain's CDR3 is CASSLRVSSYEQYF. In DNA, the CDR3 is TGTGCCAGCAGTTTAAGGGTTAGTTCCTACGAGCAGTACTTC.

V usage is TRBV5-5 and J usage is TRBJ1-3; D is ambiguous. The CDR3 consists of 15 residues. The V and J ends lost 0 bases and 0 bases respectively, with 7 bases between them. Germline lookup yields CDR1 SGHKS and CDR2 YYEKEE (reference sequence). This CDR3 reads CASSLEINSGNTIYF. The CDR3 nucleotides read TGTGCCAGCAGCTTGGAAATAAACTCTGGAAACACCATATATTTT.

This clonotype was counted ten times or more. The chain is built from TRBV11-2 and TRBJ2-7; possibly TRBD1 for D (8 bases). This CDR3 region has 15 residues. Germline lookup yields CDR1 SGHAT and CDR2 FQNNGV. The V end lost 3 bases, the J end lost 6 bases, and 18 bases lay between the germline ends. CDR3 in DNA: TGTGCCAGCAGCTTGGGGGGGACAGGAGGGTTCGAGCAGTACTTC. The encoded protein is CASSLGGTGGFEQYF.

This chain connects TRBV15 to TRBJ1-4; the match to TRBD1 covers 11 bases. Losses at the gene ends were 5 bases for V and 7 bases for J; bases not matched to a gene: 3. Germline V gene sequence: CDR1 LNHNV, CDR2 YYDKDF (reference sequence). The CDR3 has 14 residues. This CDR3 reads CATSGTGGFEKLFF. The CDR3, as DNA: TGTGCCACCAGCGGGACAGGGGGGTTTGAAAAACTGTTTTTT.

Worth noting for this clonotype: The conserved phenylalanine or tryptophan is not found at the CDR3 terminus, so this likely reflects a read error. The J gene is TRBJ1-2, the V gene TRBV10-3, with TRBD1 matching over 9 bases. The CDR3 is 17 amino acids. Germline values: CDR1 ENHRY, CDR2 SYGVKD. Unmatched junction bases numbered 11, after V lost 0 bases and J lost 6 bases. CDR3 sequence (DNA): TGTGCCATCAGTGAGTCGGTCGGGACAGGGTTTGCGGATGGCTACACCCTC. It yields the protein CAISESVGTGFADGYTL.

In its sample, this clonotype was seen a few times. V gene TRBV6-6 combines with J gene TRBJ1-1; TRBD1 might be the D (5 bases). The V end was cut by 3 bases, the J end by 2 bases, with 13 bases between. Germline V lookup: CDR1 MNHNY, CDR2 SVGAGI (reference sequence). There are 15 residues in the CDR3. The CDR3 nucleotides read TGTGCCAGCAGTTATGGGGCTCAGGGAAACACTGAAGCTTTCTTT. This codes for CASSYGAQGNTEAFF.

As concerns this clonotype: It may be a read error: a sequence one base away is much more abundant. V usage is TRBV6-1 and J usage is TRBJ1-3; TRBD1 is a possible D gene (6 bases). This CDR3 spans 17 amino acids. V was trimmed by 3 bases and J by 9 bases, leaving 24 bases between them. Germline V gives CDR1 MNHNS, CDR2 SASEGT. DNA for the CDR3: TGTGCCAGCAGTGACGTTCGGGGGGCGGTTGGTTCTGCCACCATATATTTT. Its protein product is CASSDVRGAVGSATIYF.

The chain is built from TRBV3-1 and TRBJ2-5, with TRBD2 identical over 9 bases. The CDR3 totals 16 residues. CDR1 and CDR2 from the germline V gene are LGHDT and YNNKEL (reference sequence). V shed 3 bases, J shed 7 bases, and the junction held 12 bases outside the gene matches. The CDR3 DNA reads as TGTGCCAGCAGCCAGAGAGTAGCGGGGGCGGGGGGGACCCAGTACTTC. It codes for CASSQRVAGAGGTQYF.

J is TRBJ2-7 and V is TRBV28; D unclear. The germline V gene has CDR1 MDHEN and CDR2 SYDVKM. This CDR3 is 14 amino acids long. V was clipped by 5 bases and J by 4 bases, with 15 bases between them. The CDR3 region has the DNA TGTGCCAGCAGTGCGCACCGATTGGGGTACGAGCAGTACTTC. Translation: CASSAHRLGYEQYF.

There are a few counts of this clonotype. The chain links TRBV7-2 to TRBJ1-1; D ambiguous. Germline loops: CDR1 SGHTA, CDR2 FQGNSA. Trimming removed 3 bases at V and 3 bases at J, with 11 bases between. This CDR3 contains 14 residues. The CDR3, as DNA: TGTGCCAGCAGCTTGCCCCCGCGGGACACTGAAGCTTTCTTT. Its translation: CASSLPPRDTEAFF. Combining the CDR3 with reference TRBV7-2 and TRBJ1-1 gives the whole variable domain GAGVSQSPSNKVTEKGKDVELRCDPISGHTALYWYRQSLGQGLEFLIYFQGNSAPDKSGLPSDRFSAERTGGSVSTLTIQRTQQEDSAVYLCASSLPPRDTEAFFGQGTRLTVV.

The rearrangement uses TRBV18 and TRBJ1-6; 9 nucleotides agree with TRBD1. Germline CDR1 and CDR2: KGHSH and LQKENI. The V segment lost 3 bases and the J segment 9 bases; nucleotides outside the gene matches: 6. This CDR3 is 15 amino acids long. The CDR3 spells CASSPGQGGGSPLHF. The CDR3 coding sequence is TGTGCCAGCTCACCGGGACAGGGAGGGGGTTCACCCCTCCACTTT.

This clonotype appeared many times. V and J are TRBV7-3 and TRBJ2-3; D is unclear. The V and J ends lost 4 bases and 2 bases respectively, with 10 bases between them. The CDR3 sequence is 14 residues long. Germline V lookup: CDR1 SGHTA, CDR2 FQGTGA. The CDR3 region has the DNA TGTGCCAGCAGCTCCCGCCAGAACACAGATACGCAGTATTTT. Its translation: CASSSRQNTDTQYF.

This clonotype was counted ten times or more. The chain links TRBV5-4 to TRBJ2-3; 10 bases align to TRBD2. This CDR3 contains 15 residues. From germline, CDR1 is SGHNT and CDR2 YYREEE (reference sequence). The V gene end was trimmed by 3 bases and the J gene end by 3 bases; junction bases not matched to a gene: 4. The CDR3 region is CASSYRLAGTDTQYF. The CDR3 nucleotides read TGTGCCAGCAGCTACAGACTAGCGGGTACAGATACGCAGTATTTT.

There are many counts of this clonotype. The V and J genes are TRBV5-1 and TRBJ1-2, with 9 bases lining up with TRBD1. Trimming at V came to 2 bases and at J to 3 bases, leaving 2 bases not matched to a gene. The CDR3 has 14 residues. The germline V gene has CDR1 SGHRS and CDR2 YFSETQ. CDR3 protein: CASSFRTGDYGYTF. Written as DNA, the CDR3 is TGCGCCAGCAGCTTCCGGACAGGGGACTATGGCTACACCTTC.

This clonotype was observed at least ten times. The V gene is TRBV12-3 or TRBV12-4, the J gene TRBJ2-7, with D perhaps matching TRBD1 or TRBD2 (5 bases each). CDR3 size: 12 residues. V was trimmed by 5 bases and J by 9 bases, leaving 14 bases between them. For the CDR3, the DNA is TGTGCCAGCAGTCCGTCCCTGGGGGTGCAGTACTTC. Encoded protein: CASSPSLGVQYF.

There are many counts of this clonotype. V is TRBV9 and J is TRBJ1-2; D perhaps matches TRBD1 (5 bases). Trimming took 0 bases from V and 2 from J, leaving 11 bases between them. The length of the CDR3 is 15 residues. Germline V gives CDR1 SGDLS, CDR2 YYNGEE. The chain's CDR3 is CASSVVQEGNYGYTF. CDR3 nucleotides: TGTGCCAGCAGCGTAGTACAAGAGGGGAACTATGGCTACACCTTC.

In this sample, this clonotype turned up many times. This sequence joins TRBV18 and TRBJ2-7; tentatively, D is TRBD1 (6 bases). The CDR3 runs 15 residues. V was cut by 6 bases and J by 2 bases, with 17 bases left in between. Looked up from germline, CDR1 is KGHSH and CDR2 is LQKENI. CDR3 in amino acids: CASSPSQGQTYEQYF. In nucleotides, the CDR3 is TGTGCCAGCTCCCCCTCTCAGGGACAAACCTACGAGCAGTACTTC.

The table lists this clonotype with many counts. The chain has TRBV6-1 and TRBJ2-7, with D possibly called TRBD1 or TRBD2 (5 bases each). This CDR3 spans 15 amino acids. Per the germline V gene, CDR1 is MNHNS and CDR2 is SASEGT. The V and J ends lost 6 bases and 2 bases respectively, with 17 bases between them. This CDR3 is CASRSLGTTPYEQYF. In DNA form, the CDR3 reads TGTGCCAGCAGGTCTCTCGGGACCACTCCCTACGAGCAGTACTTC.

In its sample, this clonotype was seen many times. The chain's CDR3 is CASSSVGGRGYTF. The CDR3 DNA follows: TGTGCCAGCAGTTCAGTAGGGGGCCGTGGCTACACCTTC. The genes are TRBV6-1 and TRBJ1-2; TRBD1 matches at 7 bases. Germline assignment: CDR1 MNHNS and CDR2 SASEGT. With 5 bases clipped from V and 7 bases from J, the junction kept 7 bases outside the gene matches. The CDR3 contains 13 residues.

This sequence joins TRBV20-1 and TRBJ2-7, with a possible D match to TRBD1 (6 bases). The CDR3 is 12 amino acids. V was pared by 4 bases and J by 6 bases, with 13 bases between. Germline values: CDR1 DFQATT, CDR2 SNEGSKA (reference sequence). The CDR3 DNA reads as TGCAGTGCTACCGTGGCAGGGGTCGAGCAGTACTTC. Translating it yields CSATVAGVEQYF.

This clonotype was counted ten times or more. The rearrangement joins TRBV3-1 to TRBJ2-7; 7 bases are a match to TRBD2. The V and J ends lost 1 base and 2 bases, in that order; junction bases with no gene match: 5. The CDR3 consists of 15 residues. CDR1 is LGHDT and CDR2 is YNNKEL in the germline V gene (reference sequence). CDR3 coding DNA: TGTGCCAGCAGCCAAGTGGGCGGGAGACCCTACGAGCAGTACTTC. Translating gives CASSQVGGRPYEQYF.

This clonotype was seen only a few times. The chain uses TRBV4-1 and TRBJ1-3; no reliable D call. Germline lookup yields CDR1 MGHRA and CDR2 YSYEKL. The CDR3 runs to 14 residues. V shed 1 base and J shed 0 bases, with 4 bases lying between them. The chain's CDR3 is CASSQAHSGNTIYF. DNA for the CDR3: TGCGCCAGCAGCCAAGCTCACTCTGGAAACACCATATATTTT.

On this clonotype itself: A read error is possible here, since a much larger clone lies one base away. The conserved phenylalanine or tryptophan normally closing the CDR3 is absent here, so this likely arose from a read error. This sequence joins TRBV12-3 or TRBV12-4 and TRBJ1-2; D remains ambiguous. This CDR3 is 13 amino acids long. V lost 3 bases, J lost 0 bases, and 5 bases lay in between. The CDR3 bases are TGTGCCAGCAGTTTTATAACTAACTATGGCTACACCCTC. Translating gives CASSFITNYGYTL.

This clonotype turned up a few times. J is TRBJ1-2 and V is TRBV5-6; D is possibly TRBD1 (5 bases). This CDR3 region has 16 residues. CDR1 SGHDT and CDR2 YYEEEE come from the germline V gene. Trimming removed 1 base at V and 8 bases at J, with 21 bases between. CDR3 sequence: CASSLRVAGTGGGYTF. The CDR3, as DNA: TGTGCCAGCAGCTTGAGGGTCGCGGGGACCGGAGGCGGCTACACCTTC.